The 24 T cell receptor beta chains below all came from one sample that was sequenced in a study of shared clonotypes between healthy human individuals. Sequenced by immunoSEQ multiplex PCR; TCRdb stores in-frame clones only, minus some. This sample carries about 980,000 clones, around three quarters of them seen once, and the ten largest clones take roughly 1.5%. The material sequenced was memory CD4+ T cells sorted from blood. Subset in this sample: CD45RA-negative fraction. The origin of the receptors is a man aged 18 to 29 in good health.

This clone was observed once. The chain employs TRBV5-4 and TRBJ1-1; 8 bases are shared with TRBD1. With V trimmed by 2 bases and J by 2 bases, 5 bases remained unmatched. Germline assignment: CDR1 SGHNT and CDR2 YYREEE (reference sequence). The CDR3 is 15 amino acids. The CDR3 here is CASSFNGQGNTEAFF. In nucleotides, the CDR3 is TGTGCCAGCAGCTTTAACGGACAGGGAAACACTGAAGCTTTCTTT.

The chain combines TRBV25-1 with TRBJ2-1, with TRBD1 as a possible D gene (5 bases). Between the trimmed V and J ends, which lost 10 bases and 7 bases, there was a span of 11 bases. The CDR3 covers 11 residues. The germline CDR1 and CDR2 sequences are MGHDK and SYGVNS. DNA of the CDR3: TGTGCCACCGGAAGGGGAAATGAGCAGTTCTTC. It yields the protein CATGRGNEQFF.

As concerns this clone: This same CDR3 is encoded by further DNA sequences in the sample. The chain carries TRBV10-1 and TRBJ1-1; no firm D call. There are 14 residues in the CDR3. V lost 0 bases and J lost 4, with 9 bases in between. Germline V CDR1 and CDR2: WNHNN, SYGVQD (reference sequence). In DNA, the CDR3 is TGCGCCAGCAGTGAGTCGGGAAAGAGCACTGAAGCTTTCTTT. It is translated as CASSESGKSTEAFF.

The gene calls are TRBV7-6 and TRBJ2-5; D not resolved. Germline CDR1 and CDR2: SGHVS and FNYEAQ. The length of the CDR3 is 15 residues. V was shortened by 2 bases and J by 2 bases, with 12 bases between the two germline ends. CDR3 protein: CASSLFAQSQETQYF. CDR3 DNA sequence: TGTGCCAGCAGCTTATTTGCGCAGTCTCAAGAGACCCAGTACTTC. The full variable domain, rest sourced from reference TRBV7-6 and TRBJ2-5, is GAGVSQSPRYKVTKRGQDVALRCDPISGHVSLYWYRQALGQGPEFLTYFNYEAQQDKSGLPNDRFSAERPEGSISTLTIQRTEQRDSAMYRCASSLFAQSQETQYFGPGTRLLVL.

This clone was observed a single time. This chain connects TRBV2 to TRBJ2-7; 12 nucleotides line up with TRBD2. Germline CDR1 is SNHLY and CDR2 is FYNNEI. The V and J ends lost 6 bases and 1 base, in that order; junction bases with no gene match: 4. The CDR3 is 15 amino acids. CDR3: CASRATSGSSYEQYF. The CDR3 nucleotides are TGTGCCAGCAGGGCGACTAGCGGGAGTTCCTACGAGCAGTACTTC.

V usage is TRBV7-9 and J usage is TRBJ2-2; D is possibly TRBD2 (5 bases). The CDR3 has 16 amino acids. V lost 5 bases, J lost 6 bases, and 19 bases lay in between. Germline CDR1 SEHNR, CDR2 FQNEAQ (reference sequence). Here the CDR3 reads CASSHWTATRAGELFF. The CDR3 coding sequence is TGTGCCAGCAGCCACTGGACCGCCACGCGGGCCGGGGAGCTGTTTTTT.

This sequence joins TRBV15 and TRBJ2-1; D remains unclear. The CDR3 is 13 amino acids. In germline, CDR1 is LNHNV, CDR2 YYDKDF (reference sequence). V lost 0 bases, J lost 8 bases, and 8 bases lay in between. This CDR3 is CATSRDPKDEQFF. DNA of the CDR3: TGTGCCACCAGCAGAGATCCCAAGGATGAGCAGTTCTTC. Full variable domain (rest looked up from reference TRBV15 and TRBJ2-1): DAMVIQNPRYQVTQFGKPVTLSCSQTLNHNVMYWYQQKSSQAPKLLFHYYDKDFNNEADTPDNFQSRRPNTSFCFLDIRSPGLGDTAMYLCATSRDPKDEQFFGPGTRLTVL.

The chain carries TRBV7-9 and TRBJ2-5; no clear D gene. The CDR3 runs to 14 residues. Germline loops: CDR1 SEHNR, CDR2 FQNEAQ (reference sequence). Trimming shortened V by 2 bases and J by 2 bases, and 9 bases separated the two germline ends. This chain's CDR3 is CASSLISTQETQYF. Here the CDR3 DNA reads TGTGCCAGCAGCTTAATATCAACGCAAGAGACCCAGTACTTC.

The rearrangement joins TRBV5-5 to TRBJ2-3, with a possible D match to TRBD2 (6 bases). V lost 4 bases and J lost 4, with 19 bases in between. The CDR3 contains 16 residues. Per germline, CDR1 SGHKS and CDR2 YYEKEE (reference sequence). The CDR3 loop reads CASSINIADWADTQYF. The CDR3 region has the DNA TGTGCCAGCAGCATAAACATAGCGGATTGGGCAGATACGCAGTATTTT.

This clone was seen ten or more times. The V call is TRBV11-3, the J call TRBJ2-1; 13 bases are shared with TRBD2. The junction had 7 bases not matched to a gene; V was cut back by 4 bases and J by 7 bases. Germline CDR1 and CDR2: SGHNT and YENEEA. CDR3 length: 16 residues. The CDR3 here is CASSSTTSGRENEQFF. The CDR3 DNA reads as TGTGCCAGCAGCTCTACTACTAGCGGGAGGGAGAATGAGCAGTTCTTC. Together with reference TRBV11-3 and TRBJ2-1, the CDR3 gives the full variable domain: EAGVVQSPRYKIIEKKQPVAFWCNPISGHNTLYWYLQNLGQGPELLIRYENEEAVDDSQLPKDRFSAERLKGVDSTLKIQPAELGDSAVYLCASSSTTSGRENEQFFGPGTRLTVL.

This chain connects TRBV7-3 to TRBJ2-5; 9 nucleotides line up with TRBD2. CDR3 length equals 15 residues. Germline CDR1 reads SGHTA; CDR2 reads FQGTGA. The V segment lost 0 bases and the J segment 5 bases; nucleotides outside the gene matches: 4. The CDR3 is CASSLTGLAAETQYF. The CDR3 nucleotides are TGTGCCAGCAGCTTAACGGGACTAGCCGCGGAGACCCAGTACTTC.

The chain is built from TRBV7-2 and TRBJ2-5; D is possibly TRBD2 (6 bases). The germline gives CDR1 SGHTA, CDR2 FQGNSA. The CDR3 spans 14 residues. With 2 bases removed from V and 5 bases from J, the gap between germline ends came to 12 bases. Here the CDR3 DNA reads TGTGCCAGCAGCTTACAGGGAGGAAGGGAGACCCAGTACTTC. Its protein is CASSLQGGRETQYF.

The chain couples TRBV6-1 to TRBJ1-5, with TRBD1 as a possible D gene (5 bases). V dropped 3 bases and J dropped 4 bases, with 10 bases sitting between them. The CDR3 length is 14 residues. CDR1 and CDR2 from the germline V gene are MNHNS and SASEGT. This chain's CDR3 is CASSDQGTNQPQHF. CDR3 bases: TGTGCCAGCAGTGACCAGGGCACGAATCAGCCCCAGCATTTT.

The rearrangement joins TRBV10-1 to TRBJ2-1, with TRBD2 matching 8 bases. J gave up 12 bases and V 2 bases, and 3 bases lay outside the gene matches. The CDR3 runs 12 residues. Germline V gene lookup returns CDR1 WNHNN and CDR2 SYGVQD (reference sequence). As DNA, the CDR3 is TGCGCCAGCAGTGAGAGCGGGAGAGGGCAGTTCTTC. Translating it yields CASSESGRGQFF.

V gene TRBV5-6 combines with J gene TRBJ2-3; 7 bases match TRBD1. The germline gives CDR1 SGHDT, CDR2 YYEEEE. V trimming: 1 base; J trimming: 5 bases; junction bases outside the gene matches: 10. This CDR3 is 16 amino acids long. CDR3 sequence: CASSLWGTVLQDTQYF. The CDR3 DNA reads as TGTGCCAGCAGCTTGTGGGGGACAGTTCTTCAAGATACGCAGTATTTT.

The genes are TRBV7-9 and TRBJ1-2, with no clear D. Germline V gene lookup returns CDR1 SEHNR and CDR2 FQNEAQ (reference sequence). V was clipped by 5 bases and J by 10 bases, with 20 bases between them. The CDR3 has 14 amino acids. CDR3 protein: CASSNSGSRGPYTF. The DNA of the CDR3 is TGTGCCAGCAGCAACAGCGGCTCTCGGGGTCCCTACACCTTC.

The chain combines TRBV30 with TRBJ1-2; D is uncertain. Trimming shortened V by 0 bases and J by 1 base, and 9 bases separated the two germline ends. The CDR3 has 14 residues. Germline values: CDR1 GTSNPN, CDR2 SVGIG (reference sequence). The CDR3 DNA reads as TGTGCCTGGAGTGTAATCCCAGTTAACTATGGCTACACCTTC. Encoded protein: CAWSVIPVNYGYTF.

The J gene is TRBJ2-3, the V gene TRBV11-2, with D unresolved. Germline-derived CDR1 and CDR2 are SGHAT and FQNNGV. The CDR3 loop spans 15 amino acids. V was cut by 2 bases and J by 0 bases, with 9 bases left in between. As DNA, the CDR3 is TGTGCCAGCAGCTTATTATTTGGCAGCACAGATACGCAGTATTTT. Translation: CASSLLFGSTDTQYF.

The chain joins TRBV29-1 to TRBJ1-2; no firm D call. The CDR3 sequence is 10 residues long. Germline assignment: CDR1 SQVTM and CDR2 ANQGSEA. The V end lost 6 bases, the J end lost 5 bases, and 7 bases lay between the germline ends. CDR3 DNA sequence: TGCAGCGTCCGGGAGTATGGCTACACCTTC. This codes for CSVREYGYTF.

The CDR3 loop reads CGGGQKNSPLHF. DNA of the CDR3: TGTGGGGGGGGGCAGAAGAATTCACCCCTCCACTTT. The rearrangement links TRBV30 to TRBJ1-6; possible D gene TRBD1, 6 bases. Per germline, CDR1 GTSNPN and CDR2 SVGIG (reference sequence). This CDR3 is 12 amino acids long.

The chain uses TRBV5-1 and TRBJ2-2, with 9 bases aligning to TRBD1. The CDR3 has 17 residues. Germline CDR1 SGHRS, CDR2 YFSETQ. The V gene end was trimmed by 4 bases and the J gene end by 7 bases; junction bases not matched to a gene: 14. CDR3 amino acids: CASSLVGGQGSSGELFF. The CDR3 DNA sequence: TGCGCCAGCAGCCTGGTAGGGGGACAGGGATCGAGCGGGGAGCTGTTTTTT.

The sample holds a few counts of this clone. The chain links TRBV30 to TRBJ1-5, with 8 bases identical to TRBD1. The CDR3 extends over 17 amino acids. The V gene end was trimmed by 1 base and the J gene end by 4 bases; junction bases not matched to a gene: 12. CDR1 and CDR2 (germline): GTSNPN, SVGIG (reference sequence). For the CDR3, the DNA is TGTGCCTGGAGTGCGTTTTCCGGGACAGGCCTTAATCAGCCCCAGCATTTT. Translated: CAWSAFSGTGLNQPQHF.

The rearrangement links TRBV29-1 to TRBJ2-5; 7 positions agree with TRBD1. The J segment lost 1 base and the V segment lost 6 bases, leaving 2 bases of the junction unmatched. CDR3 length equals 12 residues. Germline CDR1 and CDR2: SQVTM and ANQGSEA. The CDR3: CSVGQVQETQYF. CDR3 DNA sequence: TGCAGCGTAGGACAGGTCCAAGAGACCCAGTACTTC.

V and J are TRBV19 and TRBJ2-7; 9 positions match TRBD2. Germline lookup yields CDR1 LNHDA and CDR2 SQIVND (reference sequence). Trimming at V came to 3 bases and at J to 3 bases, leaving 6 bases not matched to a gene. The CDR3 sequence is 15 residues long. The CDR3 spells CASSIGGGAYYEQYF. CDR3 bases: TGTGCCAGTAGTATTGGCGGGGGGGCCTACTACGAGCAGTACTTC.